The 30 T cell receptor beta chains in this list originate from one sample, sequenced in a study of tumor and adjacent non-tumor tissue in lung cancer. The library came from three nested PCR rounds adapted from ARM-PCR protocols. In TCRdb, the multiplex PCR reads were re-called with MiXCR into one record per CDR3 protein. The sample contains 100,000 or so distinct CDR3 sequences, roughly 80% of which appear only once. No cell sorting was done before RNA was extracted from the tissue. The normal lung tissue was taken more than 3 cm from the tumor edge. The specimen sequenced was distant non-tumor lung tissue. Receptor source: a man aged 55 to 70 with small cell lung cancer.

The sample holds a few counts of this clonotype. The conserved closing phenylalanine or tryptophan is absent in this CDR3, likely reflecting a read error. The gene calls are TRBV12-3 or TRBV12-4 and TRBJ2-2; TRBD1 aligns across 7 bases. The V gene end was trimmed by 3 bases and the J gene end by 3 bases; junction bases not matched to a gene: 4. The CDR3 covers 15 residues. CDR3 region: CASSFSGTDTGELFL. Here the CDR3 DNA reads TGTGCCAGCAGTTTTTCCGGGACAGACACCGGGGAGCTGTTTCTT.

On this clonotype: A much larger clone is a single base away; this may be a read error. V usage is TRBV13 and J usage is TRBJ2-3, with D perhaps matching TRBD1 (5 bases). The DNA matches TRBJ1-5 better at its end, which makes the J call doubtful. The CDR3 sequence is 14 residues long. Germline lookup yields CDR1 PRHDT and CDR2 FYEKMQ (reference sequence). For the CDR3, the DNA is TGTGCCAGCAGCCCCCGACAGAGCACAGATACGCAGCATTTT. Protein sequence: CASSPRQSTDTQHF.

The rearrangement links TRBV6-1 to TRBJ1-1, with D perhaps TRBD1 (5 bases). In germline, CDR1 is MNHNS, CDR2 SASEGT. Trimming took off 4 bases at V and 10 bases at J, with 28 bases between the two ends. CDR3 size: 17 residues. In nucleotides, the CDR3 is TGTGCCAGCAGTGGCGGGACCACCCGGGCAGGAAGCAGTGGAGCTTTCTTT. It encodes CASSGGTTRAGSSGAFF.

The rearrangement joins TRBV6-1 to TRBJ1-2; D is unclear. The germline V and J ends were trimmed by 9 bases and 3 bases, with 14 bases remaining between them. This CDR3 region has 13 residues. Germline values: CDR1 MNHNS, CDR2 SASEGT. In nucleotides, the CDR3 is TGTGCCAGAGGTGCCCCCTGGGACTATGGCTACACCTTC. This codes for CARGAPWDYGYTF.

Notes on this clonotype: The germline gene is not matched at one end of the junction; a read error may be the cause. The genes are TRBV29-1 and TRBJ2-7, with D unresolved. The germline V gene encodes CDR1 SQVTM and CDR2 ANQGSEA. The CDR3 length is 13 residues. The CDR3 DNA follows: TGCAGCGTTGAAGGAGAGCAGACGTACGAGCAGTATTTC. Protein: CSVEGEQTYEQYF.

The V and J genes are TRBV5-4 and TRBJ2-4, with no clear D. Germline CDR1 reads SGHNT; CDR2 reads YYREEE (reference sequence). V was trimmed by 9 bases and J by 0 bases, leaving 19 bases between them. The CDR3 covers 16 residues. The CDR3 bases are TGTGCCACCATCTCCGGACGAGACATAGCCAAAAACATTCAGTACTTC. Translating gives CATISGRDIAKNIQYF. Looking up the rest from reference TRBV5-4 and TRBJ2-4 gives the full variable domain: ETGVTQSPTHLIKTRGQQVTLRCSSQSGHNTVSWYQQALGQGPQFIFQYYREEENGRGNFPPRFSGLQFPNYSSELNVNALELDDSALYLCATISGRDIAKNIQYFGAGTRLSVL.

As regards this clonotype: An end of the junction differs from the germline gene, which may be a read error. The genes are TRBV6-6 and TRBJ2-7; D possibly corresponds to TRBD2 (5 bases). Germline V gene sequence: CDR1 MNHNY, CDR2 SVGAGI (reference sequence). The CDR3 totals 16 residues. The CDR3 is CASSSESGRYSYEQYF. The DNA of the CDR3 is TGTGCCAGTAGTTCCGAGAGCGGACGCTACTCCTACGAGCAGTACTTC.

This clonotype was counted a few times. This rearrangement joins TRBV5-1 to TRBJ2-5; 7 bases map to TRBD2. Germline lookup yields CDR1 SGHRS and CDR2 YFSETQ. The CDR3 spans 15 residues. With 0 bases clipped from V and 4 bases from J, the junction kept 6 bases outside the gene matches. CDR3 in amino acids: CASSLDWTRPETQYF. The CDR3 DNA reads TGCGCCAGCAGCTTGGATTGGACTAGGCCAGAGACCCAGTACTTC.

This chain links TRBV10-3 with TRBJ1-1; TRBD1 aligns across 7 bases. This CDR3 is built from 15 residues. Germline values: CDR1 ENHRY, CDR2 SYGVKD. CDR3 region: CVISESTGPNTEAFF. Here the CDR3 DNA reads TGTGTCATAAGTGAGTCGACAGGGCCGAACACTGAAGCTTTCTTT.

Worth noting for this clonotype: At one end, the junction sequence differs from germline, possibly due to a read error. The chain is built from TRBV6-1 and TRBJ2-2; D perhaps matches TRBD2 (5 bases). This CDR3 region has 11 residues. CDR1 and CDR2 (germline): MNHNS, SASEGT. The CDR3 sequence: CASTLIGELLF. Here the CDR3 DNA reads TGTGCCAGCACTCTGATCGGGGAGCTGCTTTTT.

The chain couples TRBV7-2 to TRBJ1-2; no firm D call. Germline loops: CDR1 SGHTA, CDR2 FQGNSA. The CDR3 covers 14 residues. The V end was cut by 0 bases, the J end by 7 bases, with 12 bases between. As DNA, the CDR3 is TGTGCCAGCAGCTTAGCGAGGCAGAATCGTGGCTACACCTTC. As protein: CASSLARQNRGYTF.

Turning to this clonotype: One end of the junction fails to match germline, which may point to a read error. The gene calls are TRBV12-3 or TRBV12-4 and TRBJ2-2; TRBD2 is a possible D gene (5 bases). This CDR3 has 15 amino acids. In DNA, the CDR3 is TGTGCCAGCAGTTCTGACTACCCAAACACCAGGGAGCTGTTTTTT. It yields the protein CASSSDYPNTRELFF.

Concerning this clonotype: A junction boundary mismatches the germline segment, possibly from a read error. The chain combines TRBV13 with TRBJ1-4; D is possibly TRBD1 (5 bases). Germline values: CDR1 PRHDT, CDR2 FYEKMQ (reference sequence). The CDR3 has 13 amino acids. CDR3 in DNA: TGTGTCAGCAACTTCAGAGGGGATGAAAAACTGTTTTTT. Its protein product is CVSNFRGDEKLFF.

Of note for this clonotype: Being one base from a much bigger clone, this may be a read error. J is TRBJ1-5 and V is TRBV7-9; D remains unclear. Germline assignment: CDR1 SEHNR and CDR2 FQNEAQ (reference sequence). The V and J ends lost 4 bases and 7 bases respectively, with 17 bases between them. CDR3 length: 15 residues. The CDR3: CASSSRTELAQPQHF. The CDR3 DNA is TGTGCCAGCAGCTCCAGGACGGAACTCGCGCAGCCCCAGCATTTT.

This clonotype was seen only a few times. A clone one base away is much larger, so this may be a read error. The chain links TRBV7-9 to TRBJ1-3, with D hard to call. This CDR3 spans 15 amino acids. Germline assignment: CDR1 SEHNR and CDR2 FQNEAQ (reference sequence). CDR3 protein: CASKKEGGSGDTIYF. CDR3 DNA: TGTGCCAGCAAAAAGGAGGGAGGCTCTGGAGACACCATATATTTT.

As concerns this clonotype: A junction boundary mismatches the germline segment, possibly from a read error. The chain couples TRBV5-6 to TRBJ1-1; TRBD1 is a possible D gene (5 bases). From germline, CDR1 is SGHDT and CDR2 YYEEEE. This CDR3 has 16 residues. CDR3 sequence: CASSLVSGAANTEAIF. As DNA, the CDR3 is TGTGCCAGCAGCTTGGTCTCCGGGGCAGCGAACACTGAAGCTATCTTT.

The J gene is TRBJ2-7, the V gene TRBV29-1; TRBD2 matches at 7 bases. The CDR3 extends over 10 amino acids. Germline assignment: CDR1 SQVTM and CDR2 ANQGSEA. Written as DNA, the CDR3 is TGCTGCGGACTAGAGGGCGTGCAATACTTC. The encoded protein is CCGLEGVQYF.

Concerning this clonotype: A read error may produce the germline difference seen at one junction end. The chain employs TRBV6-5 and TRBJ2-1; 8 bases are a match to TRBD2. CDR1 is MNHEY and CDR2 is SVGAGI in the germline V gene. The CDR3 loop spans 16 amino acids. CDR3 residues: CANRIVAGLSYNEEFF. Written as DNA, the CDR3 is TGTGCCAACAGGATCGTAGCGGGGTTATCCTACAATGAGGAGTTCTTC.

The chain employs TRBV4-2 and TRBJ2-3; TRBD2 aligns across 7 bases. V was pared by 4 bases and J by 7 bases, with 17 bases of the junction left unmatched. Per the germline V gene, CDR1 is LGHNA and CDR2 is YNFKEQ. The CDR3 totals 17 residues. The CDR3 reads CASSPDPSGEVTYTQYF. The CDR3 nucleotides read TGTGCCAGCAGCCCGGACCCAAGCGGGGAGGTTACATATACGCAGTATTTT.

In the case of this clonotype: One junction end does not reproduce the germline sequence, and a read error may be involved. The chain combines TRBV4-1 with TRBJ2-5; D is unclear. The CDR3 has 14 amino acids. Germline V gene sequence: CDR1 MGHRA, CDR2 YSYEKL. DNA for the CDR3: TGCACCAGCAGCCGTGGACGTTCACAAGAAACCCAGTACTTC. Translated: CTSSRGRSQETQYF.

A single count supports this clonotype. The V gene is TRBV13, the J gene TRBJ2-1; tentative D call: TRBD2 (6 bases). Germline values: CDR1 PRHDT, CDR2 FYEKMQ (reference sequence). CDR3 length equals 15 residues. DNA of the CDR3: TGTACGAGCAGCTTGGGAGGTAACTCCGACATTGACCAGTTCTTC. Translation: CTSSLGGNSDIDQFF.

The CDR3 loop is CASRGRARYEQYF. The CDR3 nucleotides are TGTGCCAGCAGGGGGAGGGCCAGATACGAGCAGTACTTC. The V and J genes are TRBV7-9 and TRBJ2-7, with 7 bases fitting TRBD2. The CDR3 sequence is 13 residues long. The germline gives CDR1 SEHNR, CDR2 FQNEAQ (reference sequence). V shed 6 bases and J 4 bases; nucleotides not matched to a gene: 6.

The gene calls are TRBV7-9 and TRBJ2-3; TRBD2 matches 8 bases. J gave up 0 bases and V 6 bases, and 5 bases lay outside the gene matches. Germline-derived CDR1 and CDR2 are SEHNR and FQNEAQ (reference sequence). This CDR3 has 15 amino acids. Here the CDR3 reads CASRPPSGSTDTQYF. The CDR3 coding sequence is TGTGCCAGCAGGCCCCCTAGCGGGAGCACAGATACGCAGTATTTT.

Concerning this clonotype itself: A single base separates this from a much larger clone, so it may be a read error. The CDR3 DNA reads as TGTGCCAGCAGTGCTCTGACCGGGGAGCTGTATTTT. Translation: CASSALTGELYF. The V gene is TRBV2, the J gene TRBJ2-2; weak D call: TRBD2 (5 bases). Per the germline V gene, CDR1 is SNHLY and CDR2 is FYNNEI. The CDR3 spans 12 residues.

Points on this clonotype: An end of the junction does not agree with germline; a read error may underlie this. V and J are TRBV6-2 or TRBV6-3 and TRBJ2-1; a weak D match, TRBD2 (5 bases). CDR1 is MNHEY, CDR2 SVGEGT, per germline. The CDR3 consists of 15 residues. The CDR3 DNA reads as TGTGCCAGCACCAACCTTGGAGGAGTCCAAAATGAGCAATTCTTC. Its protein is CASTNLGGVQNEQFF.

On this clonotype itself: The junction does not match germline at one end; this may be a read error. The chain is built from TRBV4-2 and TRBJ2-3; maybe TRBD1 (5 bases). The CDR3 contains 17 residues. Germline CDR1 reads LGHNA; CDR2 reads YNFKEQ. In DNA form, the CDR3 reads TGTGCCAGCAACCAAGTTCAACAATGTGGGTGGACAAATACGCAGTATTTT. Its translation is CASNQVQQCGWTNTQYF.

The chain combines TRBV11-2 with TRBJ2-5; D might be TRBD2 (5 bases). Trimming cost V 5 bases and J 5 bases, with 12 bases left between them. The CDR3 loop spans 13 amino acids. CDR1 SGHAT and CDR2 FQNNGV come from the germline V gene. The CDR3, as DNA: TGTGCCAGCAGCGGCGGGCCCGGGGAGACCCAGTACTTC. Translated, it gives CASSGGPGETQYF.

This clonotype appeared a single time. V gene TRBV12-3 or TRBV12-4 combines with J gene TRBJ2-3; maybe TRBD1 (5 bases). Trimming left V 1 base short and J 8 bases short, with 19 bases between. The CDR3 length is 16 residues. The CDR3 DNA reads TGTGCCAGCAGTTTAGGGGGCCCCGAGATTCGGATTACGCAGTATTTT. This sequence encodes CASSLGGPEIRITQYF.

There are many counts of this clonotype. The chain recombines TRBV4-1 with TRBJ1-1, with 9 bases aligning to TRBD1. The trim removed 1 base at V and 5 bases at J, leaving 11 bases unmatched. This CDR3 contains 17 residues. Germline V gene sequence: CDR1 MGHRA, CDR2 YSYEKL. CDR3 loop: CASSQVQQGATGTEAFF. DNA for the CDR3: TGCGCCAGCAGCCAAGTCCAACAGGGGGCGACGGGGACTGAAGCTTTCTTT.

Many counts were recorded for this clonotype. The chain is built from TRBV13 and TRBJ1-1; D ambiguous. V was clipped by 5 bases and J by 8 bases, with 18 bases between them. Germline V lookup: CDR1 PRHDT, CDR2 FYEKMQ (reference sequence). This CDR3 comprises 14 residues. CDR3: CASSPGGGRPEAFF. The CDR3 bases are TGTGCCAGCAGCCCCGGTGGTGGCAGACCAGAAGCTTTCTTT.